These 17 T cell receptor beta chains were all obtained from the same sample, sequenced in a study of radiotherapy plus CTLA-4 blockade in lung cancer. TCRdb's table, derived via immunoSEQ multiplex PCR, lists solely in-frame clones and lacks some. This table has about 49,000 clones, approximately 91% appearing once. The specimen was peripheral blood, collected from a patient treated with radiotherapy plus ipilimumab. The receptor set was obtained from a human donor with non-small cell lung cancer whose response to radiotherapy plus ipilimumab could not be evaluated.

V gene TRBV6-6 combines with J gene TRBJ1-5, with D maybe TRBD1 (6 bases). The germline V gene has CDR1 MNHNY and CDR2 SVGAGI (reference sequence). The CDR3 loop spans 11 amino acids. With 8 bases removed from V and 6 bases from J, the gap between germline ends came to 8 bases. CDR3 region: CASSDSQPQHF. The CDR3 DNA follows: TGTGCCAGCTCGGACAGTCAGCCCCAGCATTTT.

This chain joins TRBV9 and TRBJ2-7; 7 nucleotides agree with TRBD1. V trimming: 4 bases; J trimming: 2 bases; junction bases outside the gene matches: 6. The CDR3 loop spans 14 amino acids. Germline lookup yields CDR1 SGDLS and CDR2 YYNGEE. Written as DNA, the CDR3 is TGTGCCAGCAGCCCCCGGACAGGAGCCTACGAGCAGTACTTC. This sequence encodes CASSPRTGAYEQYF.

CDR3 amino acids: CASSSGLAGGPGETQYF. CDR3 DNA sequence: TGTGCCAGCAGCTCTGGACTAGCGGGGGGGCCGGGGGAGACCCAGTACTTC. The chain combines TRBV7-9 with TRBJ2-5, with 15 bases identical to TRBD2. This CDR3 contains 17 residues. The germline CDR1 and CDR2 sequences are SEHNR and FQNEAQ (reference sequence). The ends lost 4 bases at V and 5 bases at J; junction bases unmatched: 8.

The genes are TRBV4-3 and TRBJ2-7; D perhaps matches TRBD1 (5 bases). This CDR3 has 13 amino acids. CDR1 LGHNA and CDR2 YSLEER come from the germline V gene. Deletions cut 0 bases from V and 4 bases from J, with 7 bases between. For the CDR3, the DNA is TGCGCCAGCAGCCAAGATAGGGGATACGAGCAGTACTTC. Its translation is CASSQDRGYEQYF.

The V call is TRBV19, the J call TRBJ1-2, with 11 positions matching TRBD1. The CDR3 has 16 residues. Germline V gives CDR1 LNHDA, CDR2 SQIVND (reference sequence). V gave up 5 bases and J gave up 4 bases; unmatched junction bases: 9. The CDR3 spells CASSRSAGTGGYGYTF. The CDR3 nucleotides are TGTGCCAGTAGTCGATCGGCCGGGACAGGGGGCTATGGCTACACCTTC.

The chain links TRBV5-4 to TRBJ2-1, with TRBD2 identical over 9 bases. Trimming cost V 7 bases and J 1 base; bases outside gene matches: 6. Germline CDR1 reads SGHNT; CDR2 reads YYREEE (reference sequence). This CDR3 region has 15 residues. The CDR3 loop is CASSFSGGSYNEQFF. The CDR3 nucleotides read TGTGCCAGCTCATTTAGCGGGGGTTCCTACAATGAGCAGTTCTTC.

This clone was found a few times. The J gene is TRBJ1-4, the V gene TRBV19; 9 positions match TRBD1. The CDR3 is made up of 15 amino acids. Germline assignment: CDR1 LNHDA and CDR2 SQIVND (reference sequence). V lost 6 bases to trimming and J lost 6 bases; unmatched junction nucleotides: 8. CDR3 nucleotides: TGTGCCAGTAGCGGACACTGGACAGGGGATGAAAAACTGTTTTTT. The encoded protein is CASSGHWTGDEKLFF.

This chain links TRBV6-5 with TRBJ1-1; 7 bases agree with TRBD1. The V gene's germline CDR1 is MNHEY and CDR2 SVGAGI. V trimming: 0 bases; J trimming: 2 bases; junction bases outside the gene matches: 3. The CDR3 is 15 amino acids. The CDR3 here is CASSYSTGLNTEAFF. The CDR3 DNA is TGTGCCAGCAGTTACTCGACAGGGCTCAACACTGAAGCTTTCTTT.

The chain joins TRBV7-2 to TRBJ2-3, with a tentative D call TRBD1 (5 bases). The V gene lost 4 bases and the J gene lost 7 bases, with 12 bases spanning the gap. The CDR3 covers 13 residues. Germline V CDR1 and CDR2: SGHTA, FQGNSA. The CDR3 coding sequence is TGTGCCAGCAGCTCCGCCGACAGATATACGCAGTATTTT. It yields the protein CASSSADRYTQYF.

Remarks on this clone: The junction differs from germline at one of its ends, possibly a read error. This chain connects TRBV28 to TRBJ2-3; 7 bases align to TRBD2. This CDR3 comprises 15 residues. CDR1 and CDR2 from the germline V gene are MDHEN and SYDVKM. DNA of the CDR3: TGTGCCAGCACTTTAGCTGCGGGGGTCACAGATACGCAGTATTTT. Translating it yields CASTLAAGVTDTQYF.

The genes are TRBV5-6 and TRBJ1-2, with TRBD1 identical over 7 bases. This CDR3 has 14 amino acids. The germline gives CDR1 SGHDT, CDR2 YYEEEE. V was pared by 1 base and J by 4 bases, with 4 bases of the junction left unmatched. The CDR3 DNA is TGTGCCAGCAGCTTGCAGGGGACAGTCTATGGCTACACCTTC. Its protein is CASSLQGTVYGYTF. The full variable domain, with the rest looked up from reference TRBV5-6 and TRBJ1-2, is DAGVTQSPTHLIKTRGQQVTLRCSPKSGHDTVSWYQQALGQGPQFIFQYYEEEERQRGNFPDRFSGHQFPNYSSELNVNALLLGDSALYLCASSLQGTVYGYTFGSGTRLTVV.

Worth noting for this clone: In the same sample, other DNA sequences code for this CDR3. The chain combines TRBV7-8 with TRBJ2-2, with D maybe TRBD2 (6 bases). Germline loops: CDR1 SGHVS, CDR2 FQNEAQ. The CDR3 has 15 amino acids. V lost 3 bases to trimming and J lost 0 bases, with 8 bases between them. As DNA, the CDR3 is TGTGCCAGCAGCTTTGGGGGGTCGAACACCGGGGAGCTGTTTTTT. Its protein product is CASSFGGSNTGELFF.

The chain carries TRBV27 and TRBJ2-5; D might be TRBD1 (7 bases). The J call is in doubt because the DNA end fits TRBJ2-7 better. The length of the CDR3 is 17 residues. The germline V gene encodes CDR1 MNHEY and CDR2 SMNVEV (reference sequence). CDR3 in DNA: TGTGCCAGCCGCTCGACAGGGCTGGGACTCGGTGGTCACGAGCAGTACTTC. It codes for CASRSTGLGLGGHEQYF.

In DNA, the CDR3 is TGTGCCAGCAGCCAGCGGACAGGTCCCTACGAGCAGTACTTC. This translates into CASSQRTGPYEQYF. The chain joins TRBV7-2 to TRBJ2-7; TRBD1 matches at 7 bases. CDR3 size: 14 residues. Germline CDR1 SGHTA, CDR2 FQGNSA. The junction had 6 bases not matched to a gene; V was cut back by 5 bases and J by 2 bases. The full variable domain, completed using reference TRBV7-2 and TRBJ2-7, is GAGVSQSPSNKVTEKGKDVELRCDPISGHTALYWYRQSLGQGLEFLIYFQGNSAPDKSGLPSDRFSAERTGGSVSTLTIQRTQQEDSAVYLCASSQRTGPYEQYFGPGTRLTVT.

This CDR3 is CASRSGRGPESNYGYTF. The CDR3 DNA reads TGTGCCAGCAGGAGTGGGCGGGGCCCCGAGTCAAACTATGGCTACACCTTC. V and J are TRBV7-9 and TRBJ1-2, with D perhaps TRBD1 (5 bases). This CDR3 has 17 residues. CDR1 and CDR2 from the germline V gene are SEHNR and FQNEAQ (reference sequence). V was cut by 6 bases and J by 2 bases, with 22 bases left in between.

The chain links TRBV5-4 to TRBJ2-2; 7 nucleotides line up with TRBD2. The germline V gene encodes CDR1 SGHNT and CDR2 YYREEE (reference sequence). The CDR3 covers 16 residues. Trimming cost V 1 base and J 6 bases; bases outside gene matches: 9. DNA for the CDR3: TGTGCCAGCAGCTTGTCTAGCGGTATGAGCTCCGGGGAGCTGTTTTTT. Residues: CASSLSSGMSSGELFF.

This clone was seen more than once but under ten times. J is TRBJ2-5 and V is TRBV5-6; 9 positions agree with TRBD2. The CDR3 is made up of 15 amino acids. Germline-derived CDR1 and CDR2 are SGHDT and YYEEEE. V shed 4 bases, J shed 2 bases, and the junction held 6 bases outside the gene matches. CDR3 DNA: TGTGCCAGCAGCGGGAGCGGGGGGACGCAAGAGACCCAGTACTTC. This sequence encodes CASSGSGGTQETQYF.